A single sample is the source of the 5 T cell receptor beta chains below, sequenced in a study of shared clonotypes between healthy human individuals. The protocol was immunoSEQ multiplex PCR, while the TCRdb copy is restricted to in-frame clones and leaves out a portion. The sample has about 1 million clones, about 75% seen once; the top ten hold about 1.5%. Sequencing was performed on memory CD4+ T cells sorted from blood. The sample's subset: CD45RA-negative fraction. The source of these receptors is a young man in good health.

This clone was detected only once. The chain couples TRBV10-3 to TRBJ2-7; 14 bases agree with TRBD2. Germline V gene data show CDR1 as ENHRY and CDR2 as SYGVKD. V lost 3 bases, J lost 3 bases, and 4 bases stayed unmatched. This CDR3 contains 16 residues. The CDR3 loop is CAISDQGTSGGYEQYF. In DNA form, the CDR3 reads TGTGCCATCAGTGACCAGGGGACTAGCGGGGGCTACGAGCAGTACTTC.

The chain employs TRBV7-9 and TRBJ2-3; either TRBD1 or TRBD2 may supply D (5 bases each). The CDR3 extends over 15 amino acids. Looked up from germline, CDR1 is SEHNR and CDR2 is FQNEAQ (reference sequence). V gave up 8 bases and J gave up 1 base, with 16 bases separating them. The CDR3 sequence: CASLRDALGTDTQYF. The CDR3 bases are TGTGCCAGCTTAAGGGACGCCCTGGGCACAGATACGCAGTATTTT.

The V call is TRBV5-1, the J call TRBJ1-4; the D is unclear. Germline lookup yields CDR1 SGHRS and CDR2 YFSETQ. Trimming cost V 0 bases and J 8 bases, with 5 bases left between them. This CDR3 region has 12 residues. The CDR3 spells CASSLVGEKLFF. The CDR3, as DNA: TGCGCCAGCAGCTTGGTGGGCGAAAAACTGTTTTTT. Based on the CDR3 plus reference TRBV5-1 and TRBJ1-4, the full variable domain is KAGVTQTPRYLIKTRGQQVTLSCSPISGHRSVSWYQQTPGQGLQFLFEYFSETQRNKGNFPGRFSGRQFSNSRSEMNVSTLELGDSALYLCASSLVGEKLFFGSGTQLSVL.

The chain recombines TRBV9 with TRBJ1-6, with a possible D match to TRBD1 (5 bases). The CDR3 extends over 15 amino acids. CDR1 and CDR2 from the germline V gene are SGDLS and YYNGEE. Trimming took off 1 base at V and 9 bases at J, with 14 bases between the two ends. CDR3 DNA sequence: TGTGCCAGCAGCGTAAACCACCGGGGGAGTTCACCCCTCCACTTT. It codes for CASSVNHRGSSPLHF.

The chain is built from TRBV19 and TRBJ1-2; no reliable D call. V lost 3 bases to trimming and J lost 0 bases, with 11 bases between them. Germline CDR1 LNHDA, CDR2 SQIVND (reference sequence). The CDR3 consists of 15 residues. CDR3: CASSINPEANYGYTF. The CDR3 bases are TGTGCCAGTAGTATTAACCCAGAAGCTAACTATGGCTACACCTTC. Looking up the rest from reference TRBV19 and TRBJ1-2 gives the full variable domain: DGGITQSPKYLFRKEGQNVTLSCEQNLNHDAMYWYRQDPGQGLRLIYYSQIVNDFQKGDIAEGYSVSREKKESFPLTVTSAQKNPTAFYLCASSINPEANYGYTFGSGTRLTVV.